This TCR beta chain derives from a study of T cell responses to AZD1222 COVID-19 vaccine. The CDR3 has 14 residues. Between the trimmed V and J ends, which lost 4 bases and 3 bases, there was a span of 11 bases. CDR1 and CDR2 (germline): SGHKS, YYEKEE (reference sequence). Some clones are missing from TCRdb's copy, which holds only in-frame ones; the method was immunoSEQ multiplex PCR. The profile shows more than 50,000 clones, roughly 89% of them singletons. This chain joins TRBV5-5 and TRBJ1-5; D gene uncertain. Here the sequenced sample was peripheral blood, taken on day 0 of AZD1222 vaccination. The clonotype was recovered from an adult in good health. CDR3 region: CASSPSGVNQPQHF. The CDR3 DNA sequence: TGTGCCAGCAGCCCGAGTGGGGTCAATCAGCCCCAGCATTTT.